These 16 T cell receptor beta chains share one sample of origin, sequenced in a study of shared clonotypes between healthy human individuals. Libraries were prepared by immunoSEQ multiplex PCR; TCRdb keeps only in-frame clonotypes and omits some of them. The sample records hundreds of thousands of clones, about nine tenths being singletons. Sequencing was carried out using memory CD8+ T cells sorted from blood. As to subset: CD45RO+ cells pooled with CCR7-negative TemRA cells. These receptors originate from a young man in good health.

The rearrangement joins TRBV10-1 to TRBJ1-1; 7 nucleotides align to TRBD1. CDR1 is WNHNN, CDR2 SYGVQD, per germline (reference sequence). This CDR3 contains 14 residues. With V trimmed by 0 bases and J by 11 bases, 9 bases remained unmatched. CDR3 protein: CASSESKGAFGAFF. The CDR3 DNA reads TGCGCCAGCAGTGAGTCTAAGGGGGCTTTTGGGGCTTTCTTT.

The CDR3 protein is CAWSPGGGHEQYF. The CDR3 DNA sequence: TGTGCCTGGAGTCCCGGCGGGGGACACGAGCAGTACTTC. The V call is TRBV30, the J call TRBJ2-7, with 7 bases that match TRBD2. The CDR3 runs to 13 residues. The V and J ends lost 2 bases and 5 bases, in that order; junction bases with no gene match: 6. CDR1 and CDR2 (germline): GTSNPN, SVGIG (reference sequence).

The chain carries TRBV7-9 and TRBJ2-3; TRBD2 matches at 8 bases. The CDR3 is 18 amino acids. The J segment lost 0 bases and the V segment lost 8 bases, leaving 16 bases of the junction unmatched. Per the germline V gene, CDR1 is SEHNR and CDR2 is FQNEAQ (reference sequence). CDR3 region: CASVTSDSGRSSTDTQYF. CDR3 in DNA: TGTGCCAGCGTGACTAGCGACTCGGGGCGCTCTAGCACAGATACGCAGTATTTT.

This chain uses TRBV19 with TRBJ1-5, with unresolved D. The V gene lost 7 bases and the J gene lost 0 bases, with 7 bases spanning the gap. Germline CDR1 is LNHDA and CDR2 is SQIVND (reference sequence). The length of the CDR3 is 13 residues. CDR3 region: CASNTYSNQPQHF. In DNA form, the CDR3 reads TGTGCCAGTAATACCTATAGCAATCAGCCCCAGCATTTT.

About this clone itself: With a far larger clone one base away, a read error is the likely cause. The same CDR3 also results from other DNA sequences found in this sample. The chain recombines TRBV7-9 with TRBJ2-7; the D is unclear. CDR1 is SEHNR, CDR2 FQNEAQ, per germline (reference sequence). There are 11 residues in the CDR3. The ends were cut back, 5 bases at V and 2 bases at J, with 4 bases in the middle. CDR3 loop: CASSPAYEQYF. CDR3 DNA: TGTGCCAGCAGCCCCGCCTACGAGCAGTACTTC.

The rearrangement links TRBV6-5 to TRBJ2-7, with TRBD1 matching 9 bases. The CDR3 length is 14 residues. The V gene end was trimmed by 6 bases and the J gene end by 1 base; junction bases not matched to a gene: 4. Germline V CDR1 and CDR2: MNHEY, SVGAGI. This CDR3 reads CASRQGQGSYEQYF. CDR3 DNA sequence: TGTGCCAGCAGACAGGGACAGGGATCCTACGAGCAGTACTTC.

The rearrangement uses TRBV5-6 and TRBJ2-7; D remains ambiguous. The CDR3 totals 15 residues. Germline assignment: CDR1 SGHDT and CDR2 YYEEEE. With 5 bases removed from V and 3 bases from J, the gap between germline ends came to 18 bases. The DNA for the CDR3 is TGTGCCAGCAGTTTTGGGGATTATGGCTTCTACGAGCAGTACTTC. Its protein product is CASSFGDYGFYEQYF.

The table lists this clone with a few counts. The J gene is TRBJ2-7, the V gene TRBV4-3; perhaps D is TRBD1 or TRBD2 (5 bases each). Germline loops: CDR1 LGHNA, CDR2 YSLEER. The CDR3 extends over 15 amino acids. Trimming shortened V by 0 bases and J by 2 bases, and 11 bases separated the two germline ends. For the CDR3, the DNA is TGCGCCAGCAGCCAAGATAGCAGGGACCCCTACGAGCAGTACTTC. Its protein product is CASSQDSRDPYEQYF.

The chain carries TRBV9 and TRBJ1-5; TRBD1 is a possible D gene (6 bases). The CDR3 is made up of 15 amino acids. The germline V and J ends were trimmed by 4 bases and 0 bases, with 11 bases remaining between them. CDR1 SGDLS and CDR2 YYNGEE come from the germline V gene. The CDR3: CASSPGAYSNQPQHF. Here the CDR3 DNA reads TGTGCCAGCAGCCCGGGGGCCTATAGCAATCAGCCCCAGCATTTT.

This chain connects TRBV6-6 to TRBJ1-4; 7 bases map to TRBD1. The V gene end was trimmed by 0 bases and the J gene end by 8 bases; junction bases not matched to a gene: 6. The CDR3 is made up of 15 amino acids. The V gene's germline CDR1 is MNHNY and CDR2 SVGAGI (reference sequence). The CDR3 loop reads CASSYSIGGQEKLFF. In nucleotides, the CDR3 is TGTGCCAGCAGTTACTCGATCGGGGGACAGGAAAAACTGTTTTTT.

This chain uses TRBV7-9 with TRBJ2-7; 9 bases line up with TRBD1. This CDR3 is built from 14 residues. V dropped 6 bases and J dropped 0; count of bases not matched to a gene: 3. Germline CDR1 reads SEHNR; CDR2 reads FQNEAQ (reference sequence). CDR3 sequence reads: CASSGTGSSYEQYF. The CDR3 nucleotides read TGTGCCAGCAGTGGGACAGGGAGCTCCTACGAGCAGTACTTC.

The J gene is TRBJ2-7, the V gene TRBV5-6; tentative D call: TRBD2 (6 bases). This CDR3 is built from 15 residues. Germline V CDR1 and CDR2: SGHDT, YYEEEE. Trimming pared 1 base from V and 6 bases from J, leaving 17 bases between. CDR3 residues: CASSLWEEVLGEQYF. The CDR3 DNA reads as TGTGCCAGCAGCTTGTGGGAGGAGGTTTTGGGCGAGCAGTACTTC. Full variable domain (outside the CDR3, taken from reference TRBV5-6 and TRBJ2-7): DAGVTQSPTHLIKTRGQQVTLRCSPKSGHDTVSWYQQALGQGPQFIFQYYEEEERQRGNFPDRFSGHQFPNYSSELNVNALLLGDSALYLCASSLWEEVLGEQYFGPGTRLTVT.

V is TRBV5-1 and J is TRBJ1-4; D unresolved. The ends were cut back, 0 bases at V and 4 bases at J, with 4 bases in the middle. The germline CDR1 and CDR2 sequences are SGHRS and YFSETQ. CDR3 length: 13 amino acids. CDR3 sequence reads: CASSLGGNEKLFF. CDR3 in DNA: TGCGCCAGCAGCTTGGGAGGTAATGAAAAACTGTTTTTT.

The chain has TRBV29-1 and TRBJ2-5, with a possible D match to TRBD2 (6 bases). Trimming removed 7 bases at V and 5 bases at J, with 14 bases between. The CDR3 consists of 12 residues. Germline V gives CDR1 SQVTM, CDR2 ANQGSEA. This CDR3 reads CSGGVRRETQYF. CDR3 nucleotides: TGCAGCGGGGGGGTTAGGCGGGAGACCCAGTACTTC.

The chain combines TRBV5-6 with TRBJ2-7; D possibly corresponds to TRBD1 (5 bases). The length of the CDR3 is 15 residues. Germline values: CDR1 SGHDT, CDR2 YYEEEE. V lost 4 bases and J lost 7, with 21 bases in between. CDR3 amino acids: CASSTMTEFPHEQYF. The CDR3 DNA reads TGTGCCAGCAGCACGATGACAGAGTTTCCGCATGAGCAGTACTTC.

The genes are TRBV2 and TRBJ1-2; weak D call: TRBD1 (5 bases). This CDR3 contains 17 residues. The germline V gene encodes CDR1 SNHLY and CDR2 FYNNEI. Between the trimmed V and J ends, which lost 3 bases and 0 bases, there was a span of 17 bases. As DNA, the CDR3 is TGTGCCAGCAGTGATGTAGACAGTTTTTTAGCTAACTATGGCTACACCTTC. Protein: CASSDVDSFLANYGYTF.